A selection of T cell receptor beta chains follows, all from one sample in a study of control samples from healthy donors and cancer patients. The protocol was immunoSEQ multiplex PCR, while the TCRdb copy is restricted to in-frame clones and leaves out a portion. The table includes 55,000 to 65,000 clones, approximately 87% detected once. The sample was PBMCs. These receptors all come from a woman in her fifties or sixties with lung cancer. CDR3s include the opening cysteine and the closing phenylalanine or tryptophan. D genes are given only for firm matches. Clone size is not always given. Where it is, it says once, few, many or a class for expanded clones.

TRBV20-1	NA	NA	TRBJ1-5	CSASLTGLGNQPQHF	TGCAGTGCTAGTCTTACGGGGTTGGGCAATCAGCCCCAGCATTTT
TRBV7-3	NA	NA	TRBJ1-1	CASSLTGDTEAFF	TGTGCCAGCAGCTTAACAGGGGACACTGAAGCTTTCTTT
TRBV5-1	TRBD2	NA	TRBJ2-7	CASSKEGTSGLYEQYF	TGCGCCAGCAGCAAAGAGGGGACTAGCGGACTATACGAGCAGTACTTC
TRBV24-1	NA	NA	TRBJ2-2	CATSDARGRNTGELFF	TGTGCCACCAGTGACGCCCGTGGGAGGAACACCGGGGAGCTGTTTTTT
TRBV4-1	NA	NA	TRBJ1-6	CASSQDSASYNSPLHF	TGCGCCAGCAGCCAAGATTCGGCTTCCTATAATTCACCCCTCCACTTT
TRBV28	NA	once	TRBJ2-1	CASSLLTRGNEQFF	TGTGCCAGCAGTTTACTCACCCGGGGCAATGAGCAGTTCTTC
TRBV2	NA	NA	TRBJ1-1	CASSVSNTEAFF	TGTGCCAGCAGTGTTTCCAACACTGAAGCTTTCTTT
TRBV5-4	TRBD2	NA	TRBJ2-3	CASSASGGGTDTQYF	TGTGCCAGCAGCGCTAGCGGGGGAGGCACAGATACGCAGTATTTT
TRBV7-9	NA	NA	TRBJ2-7	CASSSGLYEQYF	TGTGCCAGCAGCTCGGGACTCTACGAGCAGTACTTC
TRBV7-2	NA	NA	TRBJ2-7	CASSAIYEQYF	TGTGCCAGCAGCGCAATCTACGAGCAGTACTTC
TRBV5-1	TRBD1	NA	TRBJ2-1	CASSFGRQGANEQFF	TGCGCCAGCAGCTTTGGGAGACAGGGGGCAAATGAGCAGTTCTTC
TRBV7-3	NA	NA	TRBJ2-6	CASSQFSSSGANVLTF	TGTGCCAGCAGCCAGTTTAGCAGCTCTGGGGCCAACGTCCTGACTTTC
TRBV20-1	NA	NA	TRBJ1-1	CSASHRVGAEAFF	TGCAGTGCTAGTCACAGGGTAGGCGCTGAAGCTTTCTTT
TRBV6-5	TRBD1	once	TRBJ2-1	CASSFRGQQYNEQFF	TGTGCCAGCAGTTTTAGGGGACAGCAGTACAATGAGCAGTTCTTC
TRBV12-3/TRBV12-4	NA	NA	TRBJ1-1	CASSFARNSEAFF	TGTGCCAGCAGTTTTGCCCGGAATAGTGAAGCTTTCTTT
TRBV5-4	NA	NA	TRBJ1-1	CASRPDSVNTEAFF	TGTGCCAGCAGGCCTGACAGCGTTAACACTGAAGCTTTCTTT
TRBV18	NA	NA	TRBJ2-3	CASSPLPQSTDTQYF	TGTGCCAGCTCACCCCTACCTCAGAGCACAGATACGCAGTATTTT
TRBV27	NA	NA	TRBJ1-4	CASSLGQGLNEKLFF	TGTGCCAGCAGTTTGGGGCAGGGCCTAAATGAAAAACTGTTTTTT
TRBV12-3/TRBV12-4	NA	NA	TRBJ1-5	CASSGQFNQPQHF	TGTGCCAGCAGTGGACAGTTCAATCAGCCCCAGCATTTT
TRBV11-3	NA	few	TRBJ2-1	CASSRRLGGSNEQFF	TGTGCCAGCAGCCGAAGACTAGGAGGCTCCAATGAGCAGTTCTTC
TRBV19	NA	NA	TRBJ1-5	CASSVQGHNQPQHF	TGTGCCAGTAGTGTTCAGGGGCACAATCAGCCCCAGCATTTT
TRBV24-1	TRBD1	NA	TRBJ1-4	CATSDPSGTGREKLFF	TGTGCCACCAGTGATCCTTCTGGGACAGGGCGGGAAAAACTGTTTTTT
TRBV11-3	NA	NA	TRBJ1-2	CASSLDPQTSYTF	TGTGCCAGCAGCTTAGATCCCCAGACAAGCTACACCTTC
TRBV6-2/TRBV6-3	TRBD2	NA	TRBJ2-5	CASSSGRALETQYF	TGTGCCAGCAGTAGCGGGAGGGCCCTGGAGACCCAGTACTTC
TRBV29-1	NA	NA	TRBJ2-4	CSVVFMEVQYF	TGCAGCGTTGTTTTTATGGAAGTTCAGTACTTC
TRBV18	TRBD1	NA	TRBJ1-5	CASSPGTGRGNQPQHF	TGTGCCAGCTCACCAGGGACAGGGAGGGGCAATCAGCCCCAGCATTTT
TRBV9	NA	NA	TRBJ2-3	CASSVGSLTDTQYF	TGTGCCAGCAGCGTGGGGTCGCTCACAGATACGCAGTATTTT
TRBV5-6	TRBD1	NA	TRBJ2-1	CASSSEETGDYNEQFF	TGTGCCAGCAGCTCGGAAGAGACAGGGGACTACAATGAGCAGTTCTTC
TRBV5-1	NA	NA	TRBJ1-6	CASQPGGISYNSPLHF	TGCGCCAGCCAGCCCGGGGGAATCTCCTATAATTCACCCCTCCACTTT
TRBV30	TRBD1	NA	TRBJ2-2	CAWNRQGAGELFF	TGTGCCTGGAATAGACAGGGGGCCGGGGAGCTGTTTTTT
TRBV5-1	TRBD1	NA	TRBJ2-5	CASSAHTGGHETQYF	TGCGCCAGCAGCGCCCACACAGGGGGCCATGAGACCCAGTACTTC
TRBV9	TRBD1	NA	TRBJ1-2	CASSVGQGGYGYTF	TGTGCCAGCAGCGTAGGGCAGGGGGGCTATGGCTACACCTTC
TRBV5-1	NA	NA	TRBJ2-1	CASSLAGEGQFF	TGCGCCAGCAGCTTGGCAGGAGAGGGTCAGTTCTTC
TRBV28	NA	NA	TRBJ1-2	CASSFGGSETNYGYTF	TGTGCCAGCAGTTTTGGGGGGAGTGAAACTAACTATGGCTACACCTTC
TRBV24-1	NA	NA	TRBJ2-1	CATSDNRARSGNNEQFF	TGTGCCACCAGTGATAACCGGGCCAGGAGCGGCAACAATGAGCAGTTCTTC
TRBV29-1	NA	NA	TRBJ1-4	CSAGWDEKLFF	TGCAGCGCCGGGTGGGATGAAAAACTGTTTTTT
TRBV28	NA	NA	TRBJ1-1	CASSLDPAGMNTEAFF	TGTGCCAGCAGTTTAGATCCGGCAGGAATGAACACTGAAGCTTTCTTT
TRBV10-3	NA	NA	TRBJ1-5	CAISAQGNSNQPQHF	TGTGCCATCAGTGCACAGGGTAATAGCAATCAGCCCCAGCATTTT
TRBV7-8	NA	NA	TRBJ2-5	CASSPREAQETQYF	TGTGCCAGCAGCCCGAGGGAGGCCCAAGAGACCCAGTACTTC
TRBV19	NA	NA	TRBJ1-2	CASSISGTPIYGYTF	TGTGCCAGTAGTATATCCGGGACACCGATCTATGGCTACACCTTC
TRBV10-3	TRBD2	NA	TRBJ2-7	CAISGLAGSYEQYF	TGTGCCATCAGCGGACTAGCGGGCTCCTACGAGCAGTACTTC
TRBV6-1	NA	NA	TRBJ2-7	CASSETIQGTYEQYF	TGTGCCAGCAGTGAGACCATACAGGGAACTTACGAGCAGTACTTC